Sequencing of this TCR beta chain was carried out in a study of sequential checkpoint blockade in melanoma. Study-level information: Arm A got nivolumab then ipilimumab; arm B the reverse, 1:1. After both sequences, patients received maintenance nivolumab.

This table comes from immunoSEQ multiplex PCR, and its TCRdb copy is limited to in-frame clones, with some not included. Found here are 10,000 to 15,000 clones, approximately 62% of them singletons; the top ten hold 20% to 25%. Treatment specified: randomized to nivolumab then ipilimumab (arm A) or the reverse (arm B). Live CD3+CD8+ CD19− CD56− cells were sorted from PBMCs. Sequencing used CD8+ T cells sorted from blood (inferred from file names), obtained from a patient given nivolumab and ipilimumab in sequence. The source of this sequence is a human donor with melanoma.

In DNA form, the CDR3 reads TGTGCCAGCAGTGACTCGGCTAGCGGGGGGACCGGGGAGCTGTTTTTT. This gives the protein CASSDSASGGTGELFF. The V call is TRBV6-4, the J call TRBJ2-2; 11 nucleotides match TRBD2. Per germline, CDR1 MRHNA and CDR2 SNTAGT. The CDR3 is made up of 16 amino acids. Germline trimming cut 0 bases from V and 5 bases from J; bases unmatched to any gene: 2.